This record concerns one TCR beta chain sequence. The germline V gene has CDR1 SGHDN and CDR2 FVKESK. There are 15 residues in the CDR3. The V end was cut by 0 bases, the J end by 5 bases, with 13 bases between. Clones were read by immunoSEQ multiplex PCR, and TCRdb kept only the in-frame ones, dropping some. The data contain 640,000 or so clones, 80% to 90% of them singletons. These data come from a study of shared T cell receptors in the human thymus. These data are also associated with another study on human thymus T cells.

The chain carries TRBV14 and TRBJ2-5; D may be TRBD1 (6 bases). This TCR derives from a boy in the first two years of life with a congenital heart defect. Sequencing was performed on thymocytes. The CDR3 coding sequence is TGTGCCAGCAGCCAAGAATCAGGGGTTGGGGAGACCCAGTACTTC. Protein product: CASSQESGVGETQYF.